The clone carrying this T cell receptor beta chain showed up just a few times. The CDR3 extends over 15 amino acids. This entry belongs to a study of blood T cell repertoires in COVID-19. The assay was immunoSEQ multiplex PCR, and TCRdb's table has in-frame clones only and misses some. There are around 140,000 clones in the sample; approximately 90% occur only once, and approximately 2% lies in the top ten. This sequence originates from a man between 65 and 85 years old with active COVID-19. The chain is built from TRBV12-2 and TRBJ1-2; TRBD1 reflects the table's D call only, with no check against the DNA. TRBV12-2 is a pseudogene locus. Material for sequencing was peripheral blood. The CDR3 coding sequence is TGTGCAAGTCGCCATCAGGGAAGAAGAAACTATGGCTACACCTTC. This encodes CASRHQGRRNYGYTF.